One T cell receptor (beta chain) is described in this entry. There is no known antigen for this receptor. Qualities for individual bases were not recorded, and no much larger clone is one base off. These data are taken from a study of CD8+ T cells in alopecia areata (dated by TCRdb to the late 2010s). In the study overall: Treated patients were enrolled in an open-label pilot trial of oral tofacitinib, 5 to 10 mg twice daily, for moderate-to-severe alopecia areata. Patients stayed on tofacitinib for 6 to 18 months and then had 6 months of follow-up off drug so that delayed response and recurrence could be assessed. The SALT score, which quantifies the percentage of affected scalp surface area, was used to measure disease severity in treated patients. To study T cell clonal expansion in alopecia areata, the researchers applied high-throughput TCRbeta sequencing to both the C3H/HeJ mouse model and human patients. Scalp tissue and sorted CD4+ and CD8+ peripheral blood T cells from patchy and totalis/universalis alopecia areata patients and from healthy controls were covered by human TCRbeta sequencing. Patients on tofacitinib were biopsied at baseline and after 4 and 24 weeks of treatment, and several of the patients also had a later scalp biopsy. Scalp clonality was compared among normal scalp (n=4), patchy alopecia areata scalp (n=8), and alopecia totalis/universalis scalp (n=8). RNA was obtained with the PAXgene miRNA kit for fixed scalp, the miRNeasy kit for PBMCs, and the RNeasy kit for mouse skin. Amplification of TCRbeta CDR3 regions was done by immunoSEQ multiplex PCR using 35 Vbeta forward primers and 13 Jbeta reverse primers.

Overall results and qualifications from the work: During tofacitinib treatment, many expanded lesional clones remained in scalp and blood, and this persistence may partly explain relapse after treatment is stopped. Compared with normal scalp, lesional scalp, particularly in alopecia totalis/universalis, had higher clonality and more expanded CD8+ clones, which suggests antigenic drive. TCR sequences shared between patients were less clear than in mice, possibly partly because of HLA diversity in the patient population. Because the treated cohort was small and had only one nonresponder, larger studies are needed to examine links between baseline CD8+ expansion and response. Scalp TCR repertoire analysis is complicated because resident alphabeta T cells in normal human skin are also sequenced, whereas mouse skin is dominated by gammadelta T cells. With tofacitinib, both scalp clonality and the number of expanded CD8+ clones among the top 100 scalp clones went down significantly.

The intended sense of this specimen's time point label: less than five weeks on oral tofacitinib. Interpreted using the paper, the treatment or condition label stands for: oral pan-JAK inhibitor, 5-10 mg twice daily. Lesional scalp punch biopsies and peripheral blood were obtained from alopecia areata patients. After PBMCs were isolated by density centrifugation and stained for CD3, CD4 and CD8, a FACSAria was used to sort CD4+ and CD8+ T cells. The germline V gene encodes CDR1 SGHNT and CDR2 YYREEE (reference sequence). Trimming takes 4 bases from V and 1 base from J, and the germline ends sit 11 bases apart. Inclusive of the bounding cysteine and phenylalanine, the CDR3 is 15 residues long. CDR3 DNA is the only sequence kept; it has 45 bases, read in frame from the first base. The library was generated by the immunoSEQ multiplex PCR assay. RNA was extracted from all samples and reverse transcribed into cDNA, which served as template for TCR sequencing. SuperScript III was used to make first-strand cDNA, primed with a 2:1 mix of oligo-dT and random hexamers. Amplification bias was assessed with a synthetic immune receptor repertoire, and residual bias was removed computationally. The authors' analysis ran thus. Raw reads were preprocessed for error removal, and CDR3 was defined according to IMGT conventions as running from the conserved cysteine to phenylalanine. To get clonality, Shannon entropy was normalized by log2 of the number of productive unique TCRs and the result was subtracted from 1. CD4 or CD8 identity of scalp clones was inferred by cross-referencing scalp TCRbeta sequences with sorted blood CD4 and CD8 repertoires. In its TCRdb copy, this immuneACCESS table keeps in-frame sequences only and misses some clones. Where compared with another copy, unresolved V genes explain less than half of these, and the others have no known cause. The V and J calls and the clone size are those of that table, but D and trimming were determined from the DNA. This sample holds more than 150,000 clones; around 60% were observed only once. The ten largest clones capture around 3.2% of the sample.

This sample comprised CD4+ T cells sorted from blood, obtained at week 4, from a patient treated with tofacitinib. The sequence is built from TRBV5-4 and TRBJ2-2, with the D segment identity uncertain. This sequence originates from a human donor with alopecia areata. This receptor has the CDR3 CASSKTTRNTGELFF. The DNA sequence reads TGTGCCAGCAGCAAGACAACCCGGAACACCGGGGAGCTGTTTTTT.